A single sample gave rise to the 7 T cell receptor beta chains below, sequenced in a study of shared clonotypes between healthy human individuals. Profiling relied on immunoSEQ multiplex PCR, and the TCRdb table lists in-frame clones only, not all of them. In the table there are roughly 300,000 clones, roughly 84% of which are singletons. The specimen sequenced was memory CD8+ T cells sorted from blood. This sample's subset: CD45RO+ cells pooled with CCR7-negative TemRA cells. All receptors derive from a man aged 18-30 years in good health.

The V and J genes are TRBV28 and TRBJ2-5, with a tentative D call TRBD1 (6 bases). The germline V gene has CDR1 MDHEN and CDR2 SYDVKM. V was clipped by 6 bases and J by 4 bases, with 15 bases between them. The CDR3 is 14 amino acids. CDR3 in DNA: TGTGCCAGCAGCATGCCCGAGGGGGTAGAGACCCAGTACTTC. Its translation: CASSMPEGVETQYF.

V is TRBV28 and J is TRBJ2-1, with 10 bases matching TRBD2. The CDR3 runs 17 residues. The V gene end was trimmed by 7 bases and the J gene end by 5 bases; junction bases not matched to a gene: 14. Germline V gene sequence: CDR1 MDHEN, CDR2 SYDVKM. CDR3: CASTTQDLLAGDNEQFF. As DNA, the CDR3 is TGTGCCAGCACCACTCAAGACCTGCTAGCGGGGGACAATGAGCAGTTCTTC.

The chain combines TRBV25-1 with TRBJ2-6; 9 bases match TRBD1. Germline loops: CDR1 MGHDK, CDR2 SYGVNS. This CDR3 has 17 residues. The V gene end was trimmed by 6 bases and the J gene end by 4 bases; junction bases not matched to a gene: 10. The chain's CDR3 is CASSPRDRVAGANVLTF. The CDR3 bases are TGTGCCAGCAGCCCCCGGGACAGGGTGGCAGGGGCCAACGTCCTGACTTTC.

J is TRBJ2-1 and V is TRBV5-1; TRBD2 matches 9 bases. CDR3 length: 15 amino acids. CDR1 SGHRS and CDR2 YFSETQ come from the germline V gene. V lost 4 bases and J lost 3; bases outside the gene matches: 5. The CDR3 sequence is CASSPGLAVYNEQFF. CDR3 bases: TGCGCCAGCAGCCCGGGACTAGCCGTCTACAATGAGCAGTTCTTC.

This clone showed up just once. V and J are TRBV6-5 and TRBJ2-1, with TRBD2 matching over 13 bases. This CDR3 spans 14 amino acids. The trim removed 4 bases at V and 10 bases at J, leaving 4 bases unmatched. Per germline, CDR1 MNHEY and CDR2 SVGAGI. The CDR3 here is CASSWTSGGREQFF. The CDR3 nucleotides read TGTGCCAGCAGTTGGACTAGCGGGGGAAGGGAGCAGTTCTTC.

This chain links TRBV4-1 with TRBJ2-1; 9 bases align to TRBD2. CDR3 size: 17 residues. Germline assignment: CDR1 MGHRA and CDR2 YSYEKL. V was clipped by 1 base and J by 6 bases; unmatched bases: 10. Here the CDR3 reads CASSQALGGRERNEQFF. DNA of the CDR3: TGCGCCAGCAGCCAAGCCTTGGGCGGGAGGGAACGCAATGAGCAGTTCTTC.

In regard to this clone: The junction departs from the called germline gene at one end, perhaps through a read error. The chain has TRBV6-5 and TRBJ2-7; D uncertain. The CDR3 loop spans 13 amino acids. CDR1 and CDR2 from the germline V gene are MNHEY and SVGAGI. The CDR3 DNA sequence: TGTGCCATCAGTTTGGACGGCTCCTACGAGCAGTACTTC. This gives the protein CAISLDGSYEQYF.